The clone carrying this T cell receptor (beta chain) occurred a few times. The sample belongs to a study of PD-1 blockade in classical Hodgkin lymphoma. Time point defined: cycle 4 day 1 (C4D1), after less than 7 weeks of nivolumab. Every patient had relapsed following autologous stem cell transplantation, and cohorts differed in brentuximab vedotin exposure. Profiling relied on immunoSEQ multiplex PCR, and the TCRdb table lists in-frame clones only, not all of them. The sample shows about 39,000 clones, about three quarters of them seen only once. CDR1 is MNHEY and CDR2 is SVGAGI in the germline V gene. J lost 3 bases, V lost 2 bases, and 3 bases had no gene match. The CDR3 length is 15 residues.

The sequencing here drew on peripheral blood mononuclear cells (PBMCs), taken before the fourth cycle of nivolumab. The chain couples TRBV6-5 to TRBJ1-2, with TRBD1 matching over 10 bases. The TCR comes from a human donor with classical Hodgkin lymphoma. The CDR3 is CASSYLGTGDYGYTF. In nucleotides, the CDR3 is TGTGCCAGCAGTTACCTCGGGACAGGGGACTATGGCTACACCTTC.